This section outlines one T cell receptor (beta chain) sequence together with its context. Its antigen remains unidentified. Reverse transcription of extracted RNA yielded cDNA, which provided the sequencing template. Generated by immunoSEQ multiplex PCR, the TCRdb table keeps only in-frame clones and is missing some. Seen here are 200,000 or so clones, 56% observed once, and the top ten hold over 4%. These data are taken from a study of CD8+ T cells in alopecia areata. Study-level results: Affected scalp, especially in alopecia totalis/universalis, had a higher clonality than normal scalp did.

From germline, CDR1 is WNHNN and CDR2 SYGVQD (reference sequence). V was clipped by 5 bases and J by 2 bases, with 9 bases between them. The CDR3 consists of 13 residues. The chain recombines TRBV10-1 with TRBJ1-1; D not resolved. The origin of this receptor is a human donor in good health. Material for sequencing was CD8+ T cells sorted from blood. The CDR3, as DNA: TGCGCCAGCAGTAGCTCCATAAACACTGAAGCTTTCTTT. Translating gives CASSSSINTEAFF.